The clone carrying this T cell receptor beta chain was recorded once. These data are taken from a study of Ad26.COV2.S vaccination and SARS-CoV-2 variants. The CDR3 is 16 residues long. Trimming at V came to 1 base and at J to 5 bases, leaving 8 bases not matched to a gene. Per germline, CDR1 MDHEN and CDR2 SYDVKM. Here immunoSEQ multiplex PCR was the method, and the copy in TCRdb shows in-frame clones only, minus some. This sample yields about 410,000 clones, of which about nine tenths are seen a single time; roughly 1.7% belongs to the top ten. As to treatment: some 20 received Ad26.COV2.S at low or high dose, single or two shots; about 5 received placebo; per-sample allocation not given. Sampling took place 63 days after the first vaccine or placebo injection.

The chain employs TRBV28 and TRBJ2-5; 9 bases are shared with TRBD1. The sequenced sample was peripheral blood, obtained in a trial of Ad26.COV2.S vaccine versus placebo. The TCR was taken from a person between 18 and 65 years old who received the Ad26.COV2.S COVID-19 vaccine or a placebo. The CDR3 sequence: CASSLFGQGSKETQYF. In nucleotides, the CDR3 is TGTGCCAGCAGTTTATTTGGACAGGGGAGTAAGGAGACCCAGTACTTC.